Listed below are T cell receptor beta chains from one sample, sequenced in a study of T cells in Graves' hyperthyroidism and ophthalmopathy. A single record per CDR3 protein comes from TCRdb applying MiXCR to the multiplex PCR reads. The sample has under 250,000 distinct CDR3 sequences, less than 20% seen once. The sequenced material came from blood. These receptor sequences come from a woman between 50 and 59 years old with Graves' hyperthyroidism. Both conserved end residues are part of each CDR3. Fields, in order: D gene, J gene, clone size, V gene, CDR3 DNA, CDR3 protein. D genes are given only for firm matches. Clone size is not always given. Where it is, it says once, few, many or a class for expanded clones.

>-|TRBJ2-1|many|TRBV24-1
TGTGCCACCGGGGGGGACAGGACTTACAATGAGCAGTTCTTC
CATGGDRTYNEQFF
>-|TRBJ2-7|many|TRBV4-1
TGCGCCAGCAGCCAAGACAGGACCCACTACGAGCAGTACTTC
CASSQDRTHYEQYF
>-|TRBJ1-1|many|TRBV11-2
TGTGCCAGCAGCTTAGCCCTGAACACTGAAGCTTTCTTT
CASSLALNTEAFF
>-|TRBJ2-3|many|TRBV20-1
TGCAGTGCTACCGCGGGCACAGATACGCAGTATTTT
CSATAGTDTQYF
>-|TRBJ2-1|-|TRBV7-9
TGTGCCAGCAGAATCATCGATGAGCAGTTCTTC
CASRIIDEQFF
>-|TRBJ2-5|many|TRBV25-1
TGTGCCAGCAGACTCGGGCAAGAGACCCAGTACTTC
CASRLGQETQYF
>-|TRBJ1-5|many|TRBV28
TGTGCCAGCATCTCTGGGGGTCTGAGCCAGCCCCAGCATTTT
CASISGGLSQPQHF
>TRBD2|TRBJ2-7|few|TRBV25-1
TGTGCCAGCAGTGACATTCCAACCTGGACTAGCGGCCTCTACGAGCAGTACTTC
CASSDIPTWTSGLYEQYF
>-|TRBJ2-7|-|TRBV7-9
TGTGCCAGCAGCCTTAGCACACCGGGACGGTACGAGCAGTACTTC
CASSLSTPGRYEQYF
>TRBD1|TRBJ2-5|-|TRBV6-1
TGTGCCAGCAGTGTGTTCCCCAGGGGGCATATGGAGACCCAGTACTTC
CASSVFPRGHMETQYF
>TRBD1|TRBJ1-2|few|TRBV11-2
TGTGCCAGCAGCGCCTGGGACAGGGAGGCCTCTGGCTACACCTTC
CASSAWDREASGYTF
>-|TRBJ2-7|many|TRBV19
TGTGCCAGTAGTCTCCGGGCTGGCCCCCGGGAGCAGTACTTC
CASSLRAGPREQYF
>-|TRBJ2-7|many|TRBV9
TGTGCCAGCAGCGTGGGAGCGTTCAACTCCTACGAGCAGTACTTC
CASSVGAFNSYEQYF
>TRBD1|TRBJ2-7|many|TRBV7-9
TGTGCCAGCAGCCCCCCCTTAGACAGGGACTACGAGCAGTACTTC
CASSPPLDRDYEQYF
>-|TRBJ2-2|many|TRBV28
TGTGCCAGCAGGGGGTTCGGGAACACCGGGGAGCTGTTTTTT
CASRGFGNTGELFF
>TRBD1|TRBJ1-1|few|TRBV6-1
TGTGCCAGCAGACACAAACTGGGACAGGGCCCGAACACTGAAGCTTTCTTT
CASRHKLGQGPNTEAFF
>-|TRBJ1-1|few|TRBV2
TGTGCCAGCAGTGAGTCTAGGGCAATCACTGAAGCTTTCTTT
CASSESRAITEAFF
>TRBD2|TRBJ2-7|few|TRBV7-6
TGTGCCAGCAGCCCCGGGACTAGCGGGTTCTACGGGCAGTACTTC
CASSPGTSGFYGQYF
>-|TRBJ1-5|-|TRBV19
TGTGCCAGTAGTATAGACCCGAGGAGGGGCGATGGGGGGTATAGCAATCAGCCCCAGCATTTT
CASSIDPRRGDGGYSNQPQHF
>TRBD2|TRBJ2-1|few|TRBV19
TGTGCCATTCAAGCGGGAGGCCCATACAATGAGCAGTTCTTC
CAIQAGGPYNEQFF
>TRBD2|TRBJ2-1|many|TRBV12-3/TRBV12-4
TGTGCCAGCAGTTTAGCTCTTGGACTAGCGGGGAACAATGAGCAGTTCTTC
CASSLALGLAGNNEQFF
>-|TRBJ2-1|many|TRBV24-1
TGTGCCACCAGTGATTTGCAACAGGCGTCGGGCGATGAGCAGTTCTTC
CATSDLQQASGDEQFF
>-|TRBJ1-2|many|TRBV2
TGTGCCAGCAGAGGATGGGGGAACTATGGCTACACCTTC
CASRGWGNYGYTF
>TRBD1|TRBJ1-2|many|TRBV20-1
TGCAGTGCGCAAGGACAGGGGAATGACTATGGCTACACCTTC
CSAQGQGNDYGYTF
>-|TRBJ2-4|-|TRBV27
TGTGCCAGCACGCCCGGGGATAGGGCCAAAAACATTCAGTACTTC
CASTPGDRAKNIQYF
>-|TRBJ2-5|-|TRBV10-2
TGCGCCAGCAGTCTTGGGACTTTGGGTGTGACCCAGTACTTC
CASSLGTLGVTQYF
>-|TRBJ2-2|many|TRBV30
TGTGCCTGGAAGGTGGCGACTACTTACACCGGGGAGCTGTTTTTT
CAWKVATTYTGELFF
>-|TRBJ2-1|few|TRBV7-9
TGTGCCAGCAGCTTAGCGGGCAACAATGAGCAGTTCTTC
CASSLAGNNEQFF
>-|TRBJ2-3|many|TRBV7-8
TGTGCCAGCGGAGTTGGGGGGAGTGGAACAGATACGCAGTATTTT
CASGVGGSGTDTQYF
>-|TRBJ1-1|many|TRBV7-9
TGTGCCCCGGGGCCGGGGGGAGCTTTCTTT
CAPGPGGAFF
>TRBD2|TRBJ2-3|many|TRBV27
TGTGCCAGCAGTTTCAGGGTAGCGGGAGGCGCTAGCACAGATACGCAGTATTTT
CASSFRVAGGASTDTQYF
>TRBD2|TRBJ2-3|many|TRBV15
TGTGCCACCAGCGGTAGCGGGAAGAACCAGGGTACGCAGTATTTT
CATSGSGKNQGTQYF
>-|TRBJ1-6|many|TRBV28
TGTGCCACCAGAAGGGGTCGGACCAGAGATTCACCCCTCCACTTT
CATRRGRTRDSPLHF
>TRBD1|TRBJ1-1|many|TRBV20-1
TGCAGTGCGCCACGGACAGGCGGGATGAACACTGAAGCTTTCTTT
CSAPRTGGMNTEAFF
>TRBD2|TRBJ2-5|many|TRBV2
TGTGCCAGCAGTGATGAGGCGGGAGTAGGGGAAGAGACCCAGTACTTC
CASSDEAGVGEETQYF
>TRBD2|TRBJ2-1|-|TRBV6-1
TGTGCCAGCAGCCAAGCAGGTAGCGGGCTGAGCTCCTACAATGAGCAGTTCTTC
CASSQAGSGLSSYNEQFF
>-|TRBJ1-4|-|TRBV7-3
TGTGCCAGCAGCTTAAACCTGGGGGAAAAACTGTTTTTT
CASSLNLGEKLFF
>TRBD2|TRBJ2-7|many|TRBV20-1
TGCAGTGCTAGAGAAGGGTTGGGACTAGCGGGAGGCTACGAGCAGTACTTC
CSAREGLGLAGGYEQYF
>TRBD2|TRBJ2-2|few|TRBV4-2
TGTGCCAGCAGCCAAGATGTTAGCGGGGGACTGAACACCGGGGAGCTGTTTTTT
CASSQDVSGGLNTGELFF
>-|TRBJ2-6|few|TRBV30
TGTGCCTGGAGTGTACTAGGAGCAACTGGGGCCAACGTCCTGACTTTC
CAWSVLGATGANVLTF
>TRBD2|TRBJ2-1|-|TRBV6-1
TGTGCCAGCAGTCCCGGGGCTAGCGGGAGGAGTCCCTACAATGAGCAGTTCTTC
CASSPGASGRSPYNEQFF